The following is a T cell receptor beta chain sequence with its context. The recovered donors of Cohort 3 showed two negative PCRs, clearance, or symptom resolution. The sample comes from a study of blood T cell repertoires in COVID-19. Study-level background: The cDNA or gDNA used as material had been derived from T cells, B-cell-depleted T cells, or PBMCs.

The repertoire was sequenced with immunoSEQ multiplex PCR; TCRdb's copy has only in-frame clones and lacks some. Seen here are around 280,000 clones, 89% observed once, and the top ten hold 1.5% to 2%. The CDR3 spans 15 residues. With V trimmed by 6 bases and J by 7 bases, 7 bases remained unmatched. The germline V gene has CDR1 ENHRY and CDR2 SYGVKD. The gene calls are TRBV10-3 and TRBJ2-3; 13 positions match TRBD2. Sequenced: PBMCs or T cells enriched from blood (not recorded which). The receptor comes from a woman aged 40 to 50 who had recovered from COVID-19. CDR3 DNA: TGTGCCATCAGCAGTACTAGCGGGAGGGCCAATACGCAGTATTTT. This codes for CAISSTSGRANTQYF.